What follows describes a single T cell receptor beta chain. Its antigen remains unknown. The repertoire was sequenced with immunoSEQ multiplex PCR; TCRdb's copy has only in-frame clones and lacks some. The data show 1.5 million to 2.5 million clones, around 96% seen once. The naive CD8 subset, CD45RO-negative cells positively selected for CCR7, excluded terminally differentiated effector memory CD45RA+ cells. This record belongs to a study of shared clonotypes between healthy human individuals. Study-level findings and limits: The naive CD4 repertoires of a few donors were compared, and 5% to 6.5% of clonotypes were shared. The sampled material consisted only of blood, and tissue repertoires are likely to differ.

The origin of this receptor is a man between 18 and 35 years old in good health. Sequences were obtained from naive CD8+ T cells sorted from blood.

This CDR3 is CASSVDSTPYEQYF. The CDR3 nucleotides read TGTGCCAGCAGCGTAGACTCAACCCCCTACGAGCAGTACTTC. The rearrangement links TRBV9 to TRBJ2-7; D is ambiguous. Deletions cut 0 bases from V and 2 bases from J, with 9 bases between. This CDR3 is 14 amino acids long. Germline CDR1 SGDLS, CDR2 YYNGEE. Variable domain in full (rest from reference TRBV9 and TRBJ2-7): DSGVTQTPKHLITATGQRVTLRCSPRSGDLSVYWYQQSLDQGLQFLIQYYNGEERAKGNILERFSAQQFPDLHSELNLSSLELGDSALYFCASSVDSTPYEQYFGPGTRLTVT.